This paragraph covers one T cell receptor (beta chain) sequence. The read ends 3 residues early relative to the CDR3; the germline J gene fills the gap. The data were produced by immunoSEQ multiplex PCR, yet TCRdb's version contains in-frame clones alone and is incomplete. This table holds 36,000 or so clones. V was shortened by 0 bases and J by 8 bases, with 7 bases between the two germline ends. The CDR3 has 13 amino acids. From germline, CDR1 is LGHNA and CDR2 YNFKEQ. This record belongs to a study of T cells in women clearing cervical HPV infection. Study at large: Controls' single incident HPV16 infection cleared within 12 months without precancer. Case blood was drawn when the lesion was first found; control blood after infection became undetectable.

The sample taken for sequencing was blood buffy coat. This sequence originates from a woman between 18 and 69 years old with a cervical HPV16 infection that either progressed to CIN3+ or cleared (not recorded which). The chain is built from TRBV4-2 and TRBJ1-4; D gene ambiguous. The chain's CDR3 is CASSQDRWEKLFF. CDR3 DNA (partial): TGTGCCAGCAGCCAAGACAGGTGGGAAAAA.